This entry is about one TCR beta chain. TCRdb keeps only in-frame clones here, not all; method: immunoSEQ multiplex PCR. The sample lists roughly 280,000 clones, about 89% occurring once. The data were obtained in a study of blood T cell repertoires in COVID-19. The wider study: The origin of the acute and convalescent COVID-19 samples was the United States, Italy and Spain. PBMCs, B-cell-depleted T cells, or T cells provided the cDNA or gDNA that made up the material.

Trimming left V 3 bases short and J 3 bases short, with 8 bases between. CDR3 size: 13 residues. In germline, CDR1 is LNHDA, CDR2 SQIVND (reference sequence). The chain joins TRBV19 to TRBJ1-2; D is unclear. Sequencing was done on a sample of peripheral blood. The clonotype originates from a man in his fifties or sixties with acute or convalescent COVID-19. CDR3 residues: CASSMTTYYGYTF. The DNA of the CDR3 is TGTGCCAGTAGTATGACAACTTACTATGGCTACACCTTC.